The rows below give T cell receptor beta chains drawn from one sample of a study of identifying expanded T cells in peripheral blood. The data were produced by immunoSEQ multiplex PCR, yet TCRdb's version contains in-frame clones alone and is incomplete. The sample holds tens of thousands of clones, 88% seen once. Sequenced: blood. All receptors derive from a person aged 18-70 years in good health. CDR3s include the opening cysteine and the closing phenylalanine or tryptophan. A D gene is named only where the DNA matches it firmly. Size is omitted from some rows. Given values are once, few, many or a class for expanded clones.

clone_size	d_call	v_call	j_call	cdr3_nt	cdr3_aa
-	TRBD2	TRBV4-1	TRBJ2-7	TGCGCCAGCAGCCAAGCGGTAGCGGGGACCTACGAGCAGTACTTC	CASSQAVAGTYEQYF
-	TRBD1	TRBV5-1	TRBJ2-6	TGCGCCAGCAGCTTGGGGGGACAGCGAGACATCTCTGGGGCCAACGTCCTGACTTTC	CASSLGGQRDISGANVLTF
-	-	TRBV28	TRBJ2-7	TGTGCCAGCAGTTTATCCAGCGGAAGCTCCTACGAGCAGTACTTC	CASSLSSGSSYEQYF
few	TRBD1	TRBV10-3	TRBJ1-1	TGTGCCATCAGCGACAGGGAGTCCCTTGAAGCTTTCTTT	CAISDRESLEAFF
-	-	TRBV13	TRBJ2-3	TGTGCCAGCACCTTAAGGACGGGCACAGATACGCAGTATTTT	CASTLRTGTDTQYF
-	-	TRBV29-1	TRBJ1-1	TGCAGCGTGGGGACGGGAGCCCTGAGCACTGAAGCTTTCTTT	CSVGTGALSTEAFF
once	-	TRBV29-1	TRBJ1-2	TGCAGCGTTGAGCTGTTTGGATTCTATGGCTACACCTTC	CSVELFGFYGYTF
-	TRBD1	TRBV5-8	TRBJ2-7	TGTGCCAGCAGCTTTGAAGGGACAGTGACCTACGAGCAGTACTTC	CASSFEGTVTYEQYF
-	-	TRBV11-3	TRBJ1-2	TGTGCCAGCAGCCTACATACGGGACAAGACTATGGCTACACCTTC	CASSLHTGQDYGYTF
-	TRBD1	TRBV27	TRBJ1-5	TGTGCCAGCAGTCCCTACAGGGGCGCAGATCAGCCCCAGCATTTT	CASSPYRGADQPQHF
-	TRBD2	TRBV30	TRBJ2-1	TGTGCCTGGAGCCAATCTAGCGGCTATTACAATGAGCAGTTCTTC	CAWSQSSGYYNEQFF
once	-	TRBV29-1	TRBJ1-1	TGCAGCGGCCAGAACACTGAAGCTTTCTTT	CSGQNTEAFF
-	-	TRBV6-5	TRBJ2-5	TGTGCCAGCAGTTACGGTCGACAAGAGACCCAGTACTTC	CASSYGRQETQYF
-	-	TRBV7-2	TRBJ2-1	TGTGCCAGCAGCCCACAGGGCTTGGAGCAGTTCTTC	CASSPQGLEQFF
few	TRBD1	TRBV27	TRBJ2-1	TGTGCCAGCAGCCCCCACCGGGACAGGGTTTATGAGCAGTTCTTC	CASSPHRDRVYEQFF
few	-	TRBV11-1	TRBJ2-1	TGTGCCAGCAGCTTGCAGGGAAGCTCCTACAATGAGCAGTTCTTC	CASSLQGSSYNEQFF
-	TRBD2	TRBV11-2	TRBJ2-1	TGTGCCAGCAGTGCGGGGGGGCGTTACAATGAGCAGTTCTTC	CASSAGGRYNEQFF
-	-	TRBV6-1	TRBJ1-2	TGTGCCAGCAGTGCAGGGTTTAACTATGGCTACACCTTC	CASSAGFNYGYTF
once	-	TRBV5-4	TRBJ2-5	TGTGCCAGCAGCGGAGGGACGGCTATACGGGAGTACTTC	CASSGGTAIREYF
-	-	TRBV6-6	TRBJ1-2	TGTGCCAGCAGCAGGGTTGCCTCGGTGGCTGGCTACACCTTC	CASSRVASVAGYTF
once	-	TRBV6-1	TRBJ1-4	TGTGCCAGCAGTGACAGGGGCAGCAATGAAAAACTGTTTTTT	CASSDRGSNEKLFF
-	-	TRBV5-1	TRBJ1-1	TGCGCCAGCAGCCCTCCCGGGTCCTGGGGATCGAACACTGAAGCTTTCTTT	CASSPPGSWGSNTEAFF
-	-	TRBV6-6	TRBJ1-5	TGTGCCAGCAGTTACGGGACACGCGCGAGCAATCAGCCCCAGCATTTT	CASSYGTRASNQPQHF
-	-	TRBV11-3	TRBJ2-7	TGTGCCAGCAGCTTAGGTCTAGTTGTGTCCTACGAGCAGTACTTC	CASSLGLVVSYEQYF
-	-	TRBV2	TRBJ2-6	TGTGCCAGCGGTAGGAGCTCTGGGGCCAACGTCCTGACTTTC	CASGRSSGANVLTF
few	TRBD1	TRBV2	TRBJ2-7	TGTGCCAGCAGTGACGAGGACAGGGGTACGTTCGAGCAGTACTTC	CASSDEDRGTFEQYF
once	-	TRBV5-4	TRBJ2-3	TGTGCCGAAGTCGGCCCTCACGTTACGCAGTATTTT	CAEVGPHVTQYF
-	-	TRBV19	TRBJ1-5	TGTGCCAGTACCCCAACCGGGACGGAATACAATCAGCCCCAGCATTTT	CASTPTGTEYNQPQHF
once	-	TRBV14	TRBJ2-1	TGTGCCAGCAGCCAAGTCCGGGTATTCTACAATGAGCAGTTCTTC	CASSQVRVFYNEQFF
-	TRBD1	TRBV9	TRBJ1-4	TGTGCCAGCAGCCTCCGGGGACAGGCTAATGAAAAACTGTTTTTT	CASSLRGQANEKLFF
-	TRBD2	TRBV10-3	TRBJ2-1	TGTGCCACCCTAGGACTAGCGGGAGGCGGGTCCTACAATGAGCAGTTCTTC	CATLGLAGGGSYNEQFF
-	-	TRBV15	TRBJ1-5	TGTGCCACCAGCAGAGATCAGCTGACTAGCAATCAGCCCCAGCATTTT	CATSRDQLTSNQPQHF
-	-	TRBV30	TRBJ1-4	TGTGCCTGGAGGACAAAAACAGGGTTCAAGAATGAAAAACTGTTTTTT	CAWRTKTGFKNEKLFF
-	-	TRBV7-6	TRBJ1-3	TGTGCCAGCAGCCACAGCTCTGGAAACACCATATATTTT	CASSHSSGNTIYF
-	-	TRBV7-9	TRBJ2-1	TGTGCCAGCAGCCTTGGAACTTACAATGAGCAGTTCTTC	CASSLGTYNEQFF
-	TRBD1	TRBV15	TRBJ1-2	TGTGCCACCCGCGGGTCAGGGGGTCGTGGCTACACCTTC	CATRGSGGRGYTF
-	TRBD1	TRBV4-3	TRBJ2-7	TGCGCCAGCAGCCCCCCGGACAGGGCCTACGAGCAGTACTTC	CASSPPDRAYEQYF
-	TRBD2	TRBV11-2	TRBJ2-1	TGTGCCAGCAGCCTTAGCGGGACTTTCTACAATGAGCAGTTCTTC	CASSLSGTFYNEQFF
-	-	TRBV9	TRBJ2-7	TGTGCCAGCAGCAAAGACCCCCTGGCAACCTACGAGCAGTACTTC	CASSKDPLATYEQYF
-	-	TRBV7-2	TRBJ1-2	TGTGCCAGCAGTGAAGGGGAAACGCGTCTTGGCTACACCTTC	CASSEGETRLGYTF
-	-	TRBV21-1	TRBJ2-1	TGTGCCAGCAGCATGGGACAGGGGACTTACAATGAGCAGTTCTTC	CASSMGQGTYNEQFF
few	-	TRBV11-3	TRBJ1-2	TGTGCCAGCAGCTCCCCCTCGGGGGCTGTGGGCTATGGCTACACCTTC	CASSSPSGAVGYGYTF
-	TRBD1	TRBV27	TRBJ2-7	TGTGCCAGCAGTCCCCGGACAGGGGCGGCCTACGAGCAGTACTTC	CASSPRTGAAYEQYF
-	TRBD1	TRBV19	TRBJ1-5	TGTGCCAGTATTAGGAGTCAGGGGGCTTGGCAGCCCCAGCATTTT	CASIRSQGAWQPQHF
-	TRBD2	TRBV5-1	TRBJ2-3	TGCGCCAGCAGCACCGGGACTACCGCAAGCACAGATACGCAGTATTTT	CASSTGTTASTDTQYF